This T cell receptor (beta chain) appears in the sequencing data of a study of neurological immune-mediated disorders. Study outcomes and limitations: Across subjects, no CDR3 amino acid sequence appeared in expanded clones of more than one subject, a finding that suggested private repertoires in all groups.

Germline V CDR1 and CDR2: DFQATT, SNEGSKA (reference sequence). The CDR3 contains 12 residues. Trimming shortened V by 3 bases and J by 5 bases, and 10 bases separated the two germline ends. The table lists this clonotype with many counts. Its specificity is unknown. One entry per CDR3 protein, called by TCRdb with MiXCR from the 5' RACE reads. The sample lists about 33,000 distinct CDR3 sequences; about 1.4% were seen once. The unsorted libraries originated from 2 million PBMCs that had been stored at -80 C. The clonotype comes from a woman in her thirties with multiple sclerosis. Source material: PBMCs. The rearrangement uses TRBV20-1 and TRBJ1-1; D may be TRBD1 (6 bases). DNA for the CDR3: TGCAGTGCTAGCAGGGGTGGAACTGAAGCTTTCTTT. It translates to CSASRGGTEAFF.